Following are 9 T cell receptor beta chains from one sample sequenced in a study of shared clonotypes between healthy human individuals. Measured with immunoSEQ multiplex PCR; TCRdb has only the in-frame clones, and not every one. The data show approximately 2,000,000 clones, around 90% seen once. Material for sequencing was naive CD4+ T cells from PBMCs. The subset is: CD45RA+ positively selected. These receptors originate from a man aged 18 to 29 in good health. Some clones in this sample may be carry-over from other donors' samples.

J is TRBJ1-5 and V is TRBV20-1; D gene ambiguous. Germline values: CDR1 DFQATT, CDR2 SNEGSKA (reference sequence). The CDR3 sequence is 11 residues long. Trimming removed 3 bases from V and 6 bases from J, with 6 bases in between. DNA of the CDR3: TGCAGTGCTAGTAGGACTCAGCCCCAGCATTTT. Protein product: CSASRTQPQHF.

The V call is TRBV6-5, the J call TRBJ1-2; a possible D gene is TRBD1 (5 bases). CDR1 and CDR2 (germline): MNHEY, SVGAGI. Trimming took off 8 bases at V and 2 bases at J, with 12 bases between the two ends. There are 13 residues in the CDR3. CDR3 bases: TGTGCCAGCGGGACGGGACGAAACTATGGCTACACCTTC. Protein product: CASGTGRNYGYTF.

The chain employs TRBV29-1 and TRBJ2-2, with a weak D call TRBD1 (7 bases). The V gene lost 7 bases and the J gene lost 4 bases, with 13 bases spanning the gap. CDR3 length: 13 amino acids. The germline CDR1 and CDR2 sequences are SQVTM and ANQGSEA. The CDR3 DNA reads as TGCAGCGCCCAGGGGGGTCTCACCGGGGAGCTGTTTTTT. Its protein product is CSAQGGLTGELFF.

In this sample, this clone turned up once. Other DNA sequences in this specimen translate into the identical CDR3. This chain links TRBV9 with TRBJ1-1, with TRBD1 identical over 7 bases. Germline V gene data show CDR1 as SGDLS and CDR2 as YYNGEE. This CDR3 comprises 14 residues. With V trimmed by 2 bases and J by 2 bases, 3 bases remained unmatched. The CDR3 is CASSVGQLNTEAFF. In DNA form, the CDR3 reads TGTGCCAGCAGCGTGGGACAGCTAAACACTGAAGCTTTCTTT.

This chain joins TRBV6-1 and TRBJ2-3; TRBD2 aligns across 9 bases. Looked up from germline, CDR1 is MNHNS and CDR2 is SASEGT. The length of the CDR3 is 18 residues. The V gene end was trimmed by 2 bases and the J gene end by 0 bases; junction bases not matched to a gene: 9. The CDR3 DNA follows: TGTGCCAGCAGTGAACGGTTAGCGGGGGACTCTAGCACAGATACGCAGTATTTT. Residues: CASSERLAGDSSTDTQYF.

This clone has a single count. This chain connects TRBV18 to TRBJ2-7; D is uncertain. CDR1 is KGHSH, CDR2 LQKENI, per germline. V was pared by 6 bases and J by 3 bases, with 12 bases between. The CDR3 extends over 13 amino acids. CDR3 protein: CASSLNADYEQYF. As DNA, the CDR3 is TGTGCCAGCTCTTTAAACGCGGACTACGAGCAGTACTTC.

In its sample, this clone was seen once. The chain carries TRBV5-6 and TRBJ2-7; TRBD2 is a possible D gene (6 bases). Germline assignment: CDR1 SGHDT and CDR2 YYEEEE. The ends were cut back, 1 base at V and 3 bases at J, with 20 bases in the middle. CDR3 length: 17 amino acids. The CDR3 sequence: CASSLLGGKTRSYEQYF. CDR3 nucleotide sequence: TGTGCCAGCAGCTTGCTTGGGGGGAAAACCCGAAGCTACGAGCAGTACTTC.

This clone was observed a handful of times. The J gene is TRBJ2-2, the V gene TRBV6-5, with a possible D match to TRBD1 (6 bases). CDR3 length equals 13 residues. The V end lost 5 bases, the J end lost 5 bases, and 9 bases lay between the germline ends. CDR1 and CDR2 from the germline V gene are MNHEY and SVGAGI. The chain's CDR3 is CASSTGRTGELFF. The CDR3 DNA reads TGTGCCAGCAGTACAGGGCGTACCGGGGAGCTGTTTTTT.

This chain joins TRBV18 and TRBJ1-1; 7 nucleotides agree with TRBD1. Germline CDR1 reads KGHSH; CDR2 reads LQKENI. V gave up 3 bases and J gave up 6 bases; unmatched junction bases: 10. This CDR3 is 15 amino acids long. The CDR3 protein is CASSPRQGEGAEAFF. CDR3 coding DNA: TGTGCCAGCTCACCTCGACAGGGTGAAGGTGCTGAAGCTTTCTTT.